Listed below are T cell receptor beta chains from one sample, sequenced in a study of control samples from healthy donors and cancer patients. Only in-frame clones appear in the TCRdb table, and some are missing; sequencing was by immunoSEQ multiplex PCR. The table lists some 140,000 clones, roughly 92% of them singletons. Specimen: blood. The receptors stem from a man aged 30 to 39 in good health. The CDR3 runs from the conserved cysteine through the conserved F or W. The D gene is left open where the match is weak. Rows give clone size only sometimes, using once, few, many, or a class for an expanded clone.

CDR3nt: TGTGCCACCAGTGCTCAGGGGGCGGATGTCTCTGGCTACACCTTC
CDR3aa: CATSAQGADVSGYTF
d_gene: TRBD1
j_gene: TRBJ1-2
v_gene: TRBV24-1
abundance: NA

CDR3nt: TGTGCCAGCAGTTTACGAGGGGGCAATCAGCCCCAGCATTTT
CDR3aa: CASSLRGGNQPQHF
d_gene: NA
j_gene: TRBJ1-5
v_gene: TRBV28
abundance: NA

CDR3nt: TGTGCCAGCAGTGGCAACAGGGGGTCCTCCCAAGAGACCCAGTACTTC
CDR3aa: CASSGNRGSSQETQYF
d_gene: TRBD1
j_gene: TRBJ2-5
v_gene: TRBV28
abundance: NA

CDR3nt: TGTGCCAGTAGTATTGTGTCCGGGGAGCTGTTTTTT
CDR3aa: CASSIVSGELFF
d_gene: NA
j_gene: TRBJ2-2
v_gene: TRBV19
abundance: NA

CDR3nt: TGTGCTACGGGGAGGAATGAGCAGTTCTTC
CDR3aa: CATGRNEQFF
d_gene: NA
j_gene: TRBJ2-1
v_gene: TRBV30
abundance: NA

CDR3nt: TGTGCTAGCAGCCAAAATTCACTCATGACAGGGGAGGGACTAGGGGCCTACGAGCAGTACTTC
CDR3aa: CASSQNSLMTGEGLGAYEQYF
d_gene: NA
j_gene: TRBJ2-7
v_gene: TRBV7-7
abundance: NA

CDR3nt: TGCAGTGCTAGTGTGGGGAGCAATCAGCCCCAGCATTTT
CDR3aa: CSASVGSNQPQHF
d_gene: NA
j_gene: TRBJ1-5
v_gene: TRBV20-1
abundance: NA

CDR3nt: TGTGCCACCAGGGACCTCATGATGCTCTTC
CDR3aa: CATRDLMMLF
d_gene: NA
j_gene: TRBJ1-2
v_gene: TRBV2
abundance: once

CDR3nt: TGTGCCACCAGTGCAGGGGGCTATGGTGGCAATCAGCCCCAGCATTTT
CDR3aa: CATSAGGYGGNQPQHF
d_gene: TRBD1
j_gene: TRBJ1-5
v_gene: TRBV24-1
abundance: NA

CDR3nt: TGTGCCAGCAGTTTTTTCCCTCTGGGGAGTAATAGCAATCAGCCCCAGCATTTT
CDR3aa: CASSFFPLGSNSNQPQHF
d_gene: NA
j_gene: TRBJ1-5
v_gene: TRBV28
abundance: once

CDR3nt: TGCGCCAGCAGCCAAGAATTGAGTGATGCGGCACTCAGGGGGGGCGGGGAAAACATTCAGTACTTC
CDR3aa: CASSQELSDAALRGGGENIQYF
d_gene: NA
j_gene: TRBJ2-4
v_gene: TRBV4-1
abundance: NA

CDR3nt: TGTGCCAGCAGCTCGCGTCTACCGAGCTCCTACAATGAGCAGTTCTTC
CDR3aa: CASSSRLPSSYNEQFF
d_gene: NA
j_gene: TRBJ2-1
v_gene: TRBV7-2
abundance: NA

CDR3nt: TGTGCCAGCAGCTCGACAGGGGCCGGAGAGACCCAGTACTTC
CDR3aa: CASSSTGAGETQYF
d_gene: TRBD1
j_gene: TRBJ2-5
v_gene: TRBV11-2
abundance: NA

CDR3nt: TGTGCCAGCCCACGTGAGAATTCTGGGGAGCTGTTTTTT
CDR3aa: CASPRENSGELFF
d_gene: NA
j_gene: TRBJ2-2
v_gene: TRBV6-5
abundance: NA

CDR3nt: TGTGCCAGCAGGCTGGGGGGGTCTAATGAGCAGTTCTTC
CDR3aa: CASRLGGSNEQFF
d_gene: TRBD2
j_gene: TRBJ2-1
v_gene: TRBV2
abundance: NA

CDR3nt: TGTGCCAGCAGCGGCGGGACGAGAGATAATTCACCCCTCCACTTT
CDR3aa: CASSGGTRDNSPLHF
d_gene: NA
j_gene: TRBJ1-6
v_gene: TRBV7-3
abundance: NA

CDR3nt: TGTGCCAGCAGTACCCCAGACAAAGGGGCCTACGAGCAGTACTTC
CDR3aa: CASSTPDKGAYEQYF
d_gene: NA
j_gene: TRBJ2-7
v_gene: TRBV2
abundance: NA

CDR3nt: TGTGCCAGCAGCTTTCCCGGGAACACCGGGGAGCTGTTTTTT
CDR3aa: CASSFPGNTGELFF
d_gene: NA
j_gene: TRBJ2-2
v_gene: TRBV11-2
abundance: NA

CDR3nt: TGTGCCAGCAGCTTAGAGGCAGGAGGGAATTCACCCCTCCACTTT
CDR3aa: CASSLEAGGNSPLHF
d_gene: NA
j_gene: TRBJ1-6
v_gene: TRBV7-2
abundance: NA

CDR3nt: TGTGCCACCAGCAGAGATCTTCCGGATACGCAGTATTTT
CDR3aa: CATSRDLPDTQYF
d_gene: NA
j_gene: TRBJ2-3
v_gene: TRBV15
abundance: NA

CDR3nt: TGTGCCACCTCTCTAGCGGGAGGCTCCTACGAGCAGTACTTC
CDR3aa: CATSLAGGSYEQYF
d_gene: TRBD2
j_gene: TRBJ2-7
v_gene: TRBV10-3
abundance: NA

CDR3nt: TGCAGCGTTTCCGGCGTGGTCGGGGAGCTGTTTTTT
CDR3aa: CSVSGVVGELFF
d_gene: NA
j_gene: TRBJ2-2
v_gene: TRBV29-1
abundance: NA

CDR3nt: TGTGCCAGCAGCTTACAACATGGTGGGCAAGGACAGCGTGATGGCTACACCTTC
CDR3aa: CASSLQHGGQGQRDGYTF
d_gene: NA
j_gene: TRBJ1-2
v_gene: TRBV7-9
abundance: NA

CDR3nt: TGTGCCAGCAGCTTAGCCATGACAGGGGGCGCGAGAGAGACCCAGTACTTC
CDR3aa: CASSLAMTGGARETQYF
d_gene: TRBD1
j_gene: TRBJ2-5
v_gene: TRBV7-8
abundance: NA

CDR3nt: TGTGCCAGCAGTAGGACAGGAGGAGGAGAGACCCAGTACTTC
CDR3aa: CASSRTGGGETQYF
d_gene: TRBD1
j_gene: TRBJ2-5
v_gene: TRBV28
abundance: NA

CDR3nt: TGTGCCAGCAGCTCAACGATGCCTAGCGGGAGGCGGACCTACAATGAGCAGTTCTTC
CDR3aa: CASSSTMPSGRRTYNEQFF
d_gene: TRBD2
j_gene: TRBJ2-1
v_gene: TRBV7-9
abundance: NA

CDR3nt: TGTGCCAGCCGGGCAGAGGACACCGGGGAGCTGTTTTTT
CDR3aa: CASRAEDTGELFF
d_gene: NA
j_gene: TRBJ2-2
v_gene: TRBV2
abundance: NA

CDR3nt: TGTGCCAGTAGCTCGTTCCGGGACAGATCTTACGAGCAGTACTTC
CDR3aa: CASSSFRDRSYEQYF
d_gene: TRBD1
j_gene: TRBJ2-7
v_gene: TRBV19
abundance: NA

CDR3nt: TGTGCCAGCAGCGCGGGGGGGGCCCTCCCCTACAATGAGCAGTTCTTC
CDR3aa: CASSAGGALPYNEQFF
d_gene: TRBD2
j_gene: TRBJ2-1
v_gene: TRBV9
abundance: NA

CDR3nt: TGTGCCTCTACAGGGGGGGGAGGCTACACCTTC
CDR3aa: CASTGGGGYTF
d_gene: TRBD1
j_gene: TRBJ1-2
v_gene: TRBV30
abundance: NA

CDR3nt: TGTGCCAGCAGCCTAGCGGGAGCGGGGGAGCAGTTCTTC
CDR3aa: CASSLAGAGEQFF
d_gene: TRBD2
j_gene: TRBJ2-1
v_gene: TRBV3-1/TRBV3-2
abundance: NA